These 31 T cell receptor beta chains came from one sample sequenced in a study of cytomegalovirus exposure and HLA in healthy donors. PCR used 60 Vbeta primers and 13 Jbeta primers. Profiled with immunoSEQ multiplex PCR; TCRdb holds only in-frame clones, not every one. The sample carries under 250,000 clones, roughly four fifths recorded once. Sequencing was performed on PBMCs. These receptors were taken from a man aged 25 to 40 in good health and CMV-seronegative.

The V call is TRBV7-9, the J call TRBJ1-2; 7 nucleotides line up with TRBD1. Germline V gives CDR1 SEHNR, CDR2 FQNEAQ (reference sequence). This CDR3 contains 13 residues. The junction had 8 bases not matched to a gene; V was cut back by 5 bases and J by 8 bases. The CDR3 here is CASSARQGQGYTF. The CDR3 DNA sequence: TGTGCCAGCAGCGCGAGACAGGGACAAGGCTACACCTTC.

The V and J genes are TRBV14 and TRBJ2-5; 9 bases line up with TRBD2. Germline assignment: CDR1 SGHDN and CDR2 FVKESK. This CDR3 comprises 16 residues. The J segment lost 5 bases and the V segment lost 3 bases, leaving 10 bases of the junction unmatched. CDR3: CASSHAGGPGLETQYF. Written as DNA, the CDR3 is TGTGCCAGCAGCCACGCGGGAGGGCCAGGATTGGAGACCCAGTACTTC. Together with reference TRBV14 and TRBJ2-5, the CDR3 gives the full variable domain: EAGVTQFPSHSVIEKGQTVTLRCDPISGHDNLYWYRRVMGKEIKFLLHFVKESKQDESGMPNNRFLAERTGGTYSTLKVQPAELEDSGVYFCASSHAGGPGLETQYFGPGTRLLVL.

The chain recombines TRBV5-6 with TRBJ2-1; 7 bases map to TRBD2. The CDR3 length is 14 residues. The V gene end was trimmed by 1 base and the J gene end by 4 bases; junction bases not matched to a gene: 2. CDR1 and CDR2 (germline): SGHDT, YYEEEE. DNA for the CDR3: TGTGCCAGCAGCTTGACTAGCGCTTACAATGAGCAGTTCTTC. The encoded protein is CASSLTSAYNEQFF.

This rearrangement joins TRBV7-3 to TRBJ2-3, with 10 bases matching TRBD1. This CDR3 comprises 15 residues. Germline V gene data show CDR1 as SGHTA and CDR2 as FQGTGA. Trimming cost V 5 bases and J 3 bases; bases outside gene matches: 5. In DNA form, the CDR3 reads TGTGCCAGCAGCCTCGGGACAGGGGAGACAGATACGCAGTATTTT. As protein: CASSLGTGETDTQYF.

The chain employs TRBV28 and TRBJ1-6; D not certain. The V gene's germline CDR1 is MDHEN and CDR2 SYDVKM. Trimming removed 3 bases from V and 9 bases from J, with 18 bases in between. The CDR3 sequence is 16 residues long. CDR3 nucleotides: TGTGCCAGCAGTTTGGATTGGCGGGTGCGGGTTTCACCCCTCCACTTT. Translating gives CASSLDWRVRVSPLHF.

The rearrangement uses TRBV29-1 and TRBJ2-5, with TRBD2 identical over 7 bases. The DNA end lines up better with TRBJ2-7; the J call may be wrong. CDR1 is SQVTM and CDR2 is ANQGSEA in the germline V gene. This CDR3 has 14 amino acids. CDR3 nucleotide sequence: TGCAGCGTTACGGGCGGGAGTATGGGGTACGAGCAGTACTTC. Translation: CSVTGGSMGYEQYF.

The rearrangement uses TRBV27 and TRBJ2-7; maybe TRBD2 (6 bases). V shed 3 bases and J shed 6 bases, with 12 bases lying between them. The CDR3 sequence is 13 residues long. Germline values: CDR1 MNHEY, CDR2 SMNVEV (reference sequence). In nucleotides, the CDR3 is TGTGCCAGCAGTTTCGTTGGAGGGGTCGAGCAGTACTTC. Amino acids: CASSFVGGVEQYF.

V is TRBV6-6 and J is TRBJ2-3; D is possibly TRBD2 (6 bases). CDR1 MNHNY and CDR2 SVGAGI come from the germline V gene (reference sequence). V lost 0 bases and J lost 7, with 17 bases in between. The CDR3 is 16 amino acids. CDR3 coding DNA: TGTGCCAGCAGTTACTCAGCGGCTAGCGATAAAAATACGCAGTATTTT. Residues: CASSYSAASDKNTQYF.

This chain joins TRBV30 and TRBJ2-4, with TRBD2 matching over 7 bases. The CDR3 length is 15 residues. The V segment lost 3 bases and the J segment 2 bases; nucleotides outside the gene matches: 7. The V gene's germline CDR1 is GTSNPN and CDR2 SVGIG (reference sequence). CDR3 region: CAWRGRAMTKNIQYF. CDR3 in DNA: TGTGCCTGGAGGGGGAGGGCGATGACCAAAAACATTCAGTACTTC.

The chain employs TRBV11-3 and TRBJ1-1, with 7 bases fitting TRBD1. CDR1 and CDR2 (germline): SGHNT, YENEEA. Trimming took 5 bases from V and 4 from J; bases not matched to a gene: 13. CDR3 length: 16 residues. CDR3 sequence: CASSLCSGGGCTEAFF. For the CDR3, the DNA is TGTGCCAGCAGCCTATGCTCAGGGGGTGGATGCACTGAAGCTTTCTTT. Together with reference TRBV11-3 and TRBJ1-1, the CDR3 gives the full variable domain: EAGVVQSPRYKIIEKKQPVAFWCNPISGHNTLYWYLQNLGQGPELLIRYENEEAVDDSQLPKDRFSAERLKGVDSTLKIQPAELGDSAVYLCASSLCSGGGCTEAFFGQGTRLTVV.

The V call is TRBV7-9, the J call TRBJ2-1; TRBD2 matches at 10 bases. The CDR3 runs 15 residues. The ends lost 1 base at V and 6 bases at J; junction bases unmatched: 3. Germline lookup yields CDR1 SEHNR and CDR2 FQNEAQ (reference sequence). This CDR3 is CASSLGSGRVNEQFF. DNA for the CDR3: TGTGCCAGCAGCTTAGGGAGCGGGAGGGTCAATGAGCAGTTCTTC.

The rearrangement uses TRBV10-2 and TRBJ2-7, with TRBD1 matching over 9 bases. J gave up 1 base and V 6 bases, and 4 bases lay outside the gene matches. The CDR3 length is 14 residues. Germline CDR1 is WSHSY and CDR2 is SAAADI. This CDR3 reads CASSPDRGSYEQYF. DNA of the CDR3: TGCGCCAGCAGCCCGGACAGGGGATCCTACGAGCAGTACTTC.

This chain joins TRBV5-4 and TRBJ2-3; D perhaps matches TRBD2 (6 bases). The CDR3 has 14 amino acids. CDR1 and CDR2 from the germline V gene are SGHNT and YYREEE (reference sequence). V was clipped by 4 bases and J by 0 bases, with 9 bases between them. As DNA, the CDR3 is TGTGCCAGCAGCAGACGGGAGAGCACAGATACGCAGTATTTT. It is translated as CASSRRESTDTQYF.

CDR3 bases: TGTGCCAGCAGTCCTCAAGACAGGGAAGGATCACCCCTCCACTTT. Protein product: CASSPQDREGSPLHF. This chain connects TRBV28 to TRBJ1-6; 7 bases fit TRBD1. Trimming at V came to 5 bases and at J to 10 bases, leaving 11 bases not matched to a gene. CDR1 is MDHEN and CDR2 is SYDVKM in the germline V gene. The CDR3 loop spans 15 amino acids.

The genes are TRBV9 and TRBJ1-4, with unresolved D. The V gene's germline CDR1 is SGDLS and CDR2 YYNGEE. V lost 0 bases and J 2 bases, leaving 14 bases between the germline ends. The CDR3 totals 17 residues. The CDR3: CASSVGGSSGTNEKLFF. For the CDR3, the DNA is TGTGCCAGCAGCGTAGGAGGGAGTTCGGGCACTAATGAAAAACTGTTTTTT.

The rearrangement links TRBV7-3 to TRBJ2-1; 10 nucleotides line up with TRBD2. The CDR3 sequence is 14 residues long. V trimming: 2 bases; J trimming: 11 bases; junction bases outside the gene matches: 6. Germline V gene lookup returns CDR1 SGHTA and CDR2 FQGTGA. CDR3 protein: CASSLVAAGGQQFF. CDR3 nucleotides: TGTGCCAGCAGCTTAGTTGCAGCGGGAGGGCAGCAGTTCTTC.

The chain has TRBV6-1 and TRBJ2-7; TRBD2 agrees at 8 bases. CDR3 length equals 15 residues. The V gene end was trimmed by 5 bases and the J gene end by 4 bases; junction bases not matched to a gene: 10. Germline V gene sequence: CDR1 MNHNS, CDR2 SASEGT. The CDR3 nucleotides read TGTGCCAGCAGTCGGGGGGGACAAGACCCTTACGAGCAGTACTTC. Residues: CASSRGGQDPYEQYF.

The chain combines TRBV5-3 with TRBJ1-3, with 8 bases lining up with TRBD1. TRBV5-3 falls under the ORF class, with uncertain function. CDR3 length equals 16 residues. Trimming cost V 5 bases and J 2 bases; bases outside gene matches: 9. As DNA, the CDR3 is TGTGCCAGAAGAGAAGGACAGGGCTCGGCTGGAAACACCATATATTTT. This encodes CARREGQGSAGNTIYF.

The chain links TRBV11-2 to TRBJ2-3; D may be TRBD2 (6 bases). V was pared by 2 bases and J by 2 bases, with 14 bases between. CDR3 length: 16 residues. Looked up from germline, CDR1 is SGHAT and CDR2 is FQNNGV. The CDR3 DNA follows: TGTGCCAGCAGCTTACGGGTAGCGGAAATCACAGATACGCAGTATTTT. Protein sequence: CASSLRVAEITDTQYF.

This clone was counted a few times. The chain combines TRBV11-2 with TRBJ2-2; D is undetermined. The CDR3 is 12 residues long. Looked up from germline, CDR1 is SGHAT and CDR2 is FQNNGV. Trimming removed 6 bases from V and 6 bases from J, with 8 bases in between. CDR3 DNA sequence: TGTGCCAGCAGAAAAGACTCCGGGGAGCTGTTTTTT. Amino acids: CASRKDSGELFF.

A single count supports this clone. This chain connects TRBV11-1 to TRBJ2-3; perhaps TRBD2 as D (6 bases). Germline V gene sequence: CDR1 SGHAT, CDR2 FQDESV (reference sequence). Trimming shortened V by 6 bases and J by 4 bases, and 14 bases separated the two germline ends. CDR3 size: 14 residues. DNA of the CDR3: TGTGCCAGCAGATACGGGAGTTCGGCAGATACGCAGTATTTT. It yields the protein CASRYGSSADTQYF.

The chain couples TRBV7-8 to TRBJ1-2, with D possibly being TRBD1 (6 bases). Deletions cut 5 bases from V and 5 bases from J, with 12 bases between. Germline V gives CDR1 SGHVS, CDR2 FQNEAQ. The CDR3 has 13 residues. The CDR3: CASSQTGQYGYTF. CDR3 DNA sequence: TGTGCCAGCAGCCAGACAGGACAGTATGGCTACACCTTC.

The gene calls are TRBV5-1 and TRBJ2-1; 8 bases match TRBD1. V trimming: 3 bases; J trimming: 3 bases; junction bases outside the gene matches: 5. Germline V lookup: CDR1 SGHRS, CDR2 YFSETQ. The CDR3 length is 15 residues. This CDR3 is CASSSRTGNYNEQFF. CDR3 nucleotide sequence: TGCGCCAGCAGCTCGCGGACAGGGAACTACAATGAGCAGTTCTTC.

The rearrangement links TRBV30 to TRBJ1-1; 9 nucleotides line up with TRBD1. CDR3 length equals 16 residues. Germline V CDR1 and CDR2: GTSNPN, SVGIG (reference sequence). With 3 bases clipped from V and 3 bases from J, the junction kept 11 bases outside the gene matches. CDR3 sequence reads: CAWSANDRGMDTEAFF. Written as DNA, the CDR3 is TGTGCCTGGAGCGCAAACGACAGGGGGATGGACACTGAAGCTTTCTTT.

DNA of the CDR3: TGTGCCAGCAGTGGTAAAATAGCTACACCGACCGGGGAGCTGTTTTTT. This encodes CASSGKIATPTGELFF. This sequence joins TRBV6-1 and TRBJ2-2; D gene unclear. The CDR3 spans 16 residues. Trimming cost V 4 bases and J 5 bases, with 17 bases left between them. The germline V gene has CDR1 MNHNS and CDR2 SASEGT.

With regard to this clone: This CDR3 is also generated by other DNA sequences in the sample. The chain carries TRBV27 and TRBJ2-2, with D unclear. V lost 3 bases, J lost 4 bases, and 3 bases lay in between. This CDR3 has 12 residues. Looked up from germline, CDR1 is MNHEY and CDR2 is SMNVEV (reference sequence). CDR3: CASSLSTGELFF. The CDR3 DNA follows: TGTGCCAGCAGTTTGAGCACCGGGGAGCTGTTTTTT.

CDR3 loop: CSVEGSDFQETQYF. CDR3 sequence (DNA): TGCAGCGTTGAAGGTTCGGACTTCCAAGAGACCCAGTACTTC. The rearrangement links TRBV29-1 to TRBJ2-5; possible D gene TRBD2, 5 bases. CDR3 length equals 14 residues. Deletions cut 1 base from V and 1 base from J, with 10 bases between. Germline-derived CDR1 and CDR2 are SQVTM and ANQGSEA.

This sequence joins TRBV29-1 and TRBJ1-4; D is unresolved. Germline V gene data show CDR1 as SQVTM and CDR2 as ANQGSEA. The CDR3 has 14 residues. V lost 7 bases and J lost 0, with 12 bases in between. The CDR3 bases are TGCAGCGCCGGGATGGGGTCAACTAATGAAAAACTGTTTTTT. Its translation: CSAGMGSTNEKLFF.

The chain is built from TRBV5-6 and TRBJ1-3, with D hard to call. Germline V gives CDR1 SGHDT, CDR2 YYEEEE. The V and J ends lost 0 bases and 2 bases respectively, with 12 bases between them. This CDR3 is built from 16 residues. CDR3 in amino acids: CASSLVVQAPGNTIYF. As DNA, the CDR3 is TGTGCCAGCAGCTTGGTGGTGCAAGCCCCTGGAAACACCATATATTTT.

The genes are TRBV6-1 and TRBJ1-4; possibly TRBD1 for D (6 bases). The length of the CDR3 is 13 residues. Germline values: CDR1 MNHNS, CDR2 SASEGT. The V gene lost 11 bases and the J gene lost 7 bases, with 17 bases spanning the gap. CDR3 in DNA: TGTGCCGCAGCGGGGGGCGTTGGTGAAAAACTGTTTTTT. Translated: CAAAGGVGEKLFF.

This clone was recorded a few times. The chain employs TRBV6-5 and TRBJ2-1; D might be TRBD2 (5 bases). The V gene's germline CDR1 is MNHEY and CDR2 SVGAGI. With 5 bases removed from V and 8 bases from J, the gap between germline ends came to 16 bases. The CDR3 contains 14 residues. CDR3 protein: CASSPTVSGDEQFF. In DNA form, the CDR3 reads TGTGCCAGCAGTCCTACAGTCTCCGGGGATGAGCAGTTCTTC.